Each of the 26 T cell receptor beta chains below was sequenced from the same sample in a study of blood T cell repertoires in COVID-19. Using immunoSEQ multiplex PCR, the repertoire was profiled, and TCRdb retains in-frame clones only, with some absent. This sample has a few hundred thousand clones, with 89% found just once. The specimen sequenced was PBMCs or T cells enriched from blood (not recorded which). These receptors were taken from a woman aged 50 to 65 who had been exposed to COVID-19.

The chain carries TRBV28 and TRBJ1-2, with TRBD1 identical over 9 bases. Germline trimming cut 6 bases from V and 6 bases from J; bases unmatched to any gene: 5. The CDR3 runs 13 residues. Germline CDR1 reads MDHEN; CDR2 reads SYDVKM. The CDR3 bases are TGTGCCAGCAGGACCGGGACAGGGAATGGCTACACCTTC. This gives the protein CASRTGTGNGYTF.

V gene TRBV19 combines with J gene TRBJ2-2, with TRBD1 identical over 8 bases. From germline, CDR1 is LNHDA and CDR2 SQIVND (reference sequence). V was clipped by 5 bases and J by 6 bases; unmatched bases: 14. This CDR3 is 17 amino acids long. The CDR3 sequence is CASSDRDRTPIAGELFF. The CDR3 coding sequence is TGTGCCAGTAGTGACCGGGACAGGACCCCGATTGCCGGGGAGCTGTTTTTT.

The chain recombines TRBV13 with TRBJ2-1; 14 bases fit TRBD2. Germline trimming cut 5 bases from V and 7 bases from J; bases unmatched to any gene: 4. Per the germline V gene, CDR1 is PRHDT and CDR2 is FYEKMQ (reference sequence). CDR3 length: 15 amino acids. This CDR3 reads CASSHGLAGGNEQFF. CDR3 bases: TGTGCCAGCAGCCACGGACTAGCGGGGGGAAATGAGCAGTTCTTC.

V gene TRBV28 combines with J gene TRBJ1-4, with D tentatively TRBD1 (6 bases). V was cut by 10 bases and J by 7 bases, with 19 bases left in between. The CDR3 length is 14 residues. Germline V gene lookup returns CDR1 MDHEN and CDR2 SYDVKM. The CDR3 spells CATRAGGMGEKLFF. The CDR3 DNA sequence: TGTGCCACCCGAGCTGGGGGCATGGGTGAAAAACTGTTTTTT.

The J gene is TRBJ1-2, the V gene TRBV7-9, with a weak D call TRBD1 (5 bases). Trimming pared 5 bases from V and 2 bases from J, leaving 9 bases between. Germline CDR1 is SEHNR and CDR2 is FQNEAQ (reference sequence). CDR3 length: 13 amino acids. Here the CDR3 reads CASSPTENYGYTF. As DNA, the CDR3 is TGTGCCAGCAGCCCGACAGAGAACTATGGCTACACCTTC.

This rearrangement joins TRBV5-5 to TRBJ1-5; 10 bases fit TRBD1. After removal of 4 bases from V and 2 bases from J, the junction contained 6 bases not matched to a gene. Germline V gene lookup returns CDR1 SGHKS and CDR2 YYEKEE (reference sequence). The CDR3 length is 16 residues. The CDR3 DNA sequence: TGTGCCAGCAGCAGGGGACAGGGGCAGGGCAATCAGCCCCAGCATTTT. Translation gives CASSRGQGQGNQPQHF. Full variable domain (remainder filled in from reference TRBV5-5 and TRBJ1-5): DAGVTQSPTHLIKTRGQQVTLRCSPISGHKSVSWYQQVLGQGPQFIFQYYEKEERGRGNFPDRFSARQFPNYSSELNVNALLLGDSALYLCASSRGQGQGNQPQHFGDGTRLSIL.

The J gene is TRBJ2-1, the V gene TRBV10-3; 8 nucleotides match TRBD2. The germline V gene has CDR1 ENHRY and CDR2 SYGVKD. The CDR3 is 14 residues long. The J segment lost 9 bases and the V segment lost 4 bases, leaving 8 bases of the junction unmatched. The CDR3 spells CAISAPGGGREQFF. DNA of the CDR3: TGTGCCATCAGTGCCCCGGGGGGGGGTCGTGAGCAGTTCTTC.

CDR3 region: CATGVRDTNNSPLHF. DNA of the CDR3: TGTGCCACCGGGGTCCGGGACACGAATAATTCACCCCTCCACTTT. The chain joins TRBV2 to TRBJ1-6; tentatively, D is TRBD1 (6 bases). V dropped 10 bases and J dropped 5 bases, with 18 bases sitting between them. Per germline, CDR1 SNHLY and CDR2 FYNNEI. The CDR3 loop spans 15 amino acids.

The rearrangement joins TRBV11-3 to TRBJ2-3; maybe TRBD1 (6 bases). Germline V CDR1 and CDR2: SGHNT, YENEEA. Trimming took 5 bases from V and 6 from J, leaving 12 bases between them. This CDR3 has 13 residues. The CDR3 spells CASSEGGWDTQYF. The CDR3 DNA reads TGTGCCAGCAGCGAAGGGGGATGGGATACGCAGTATTTT.

This chain connects TRBV7-2 to TRBJ1-2; D may be TRBD1 (6 bases). Trimming removed 4 bases at V and 8 bases at J, with 26 bases between. Germline-derived CDR1 and CDR2 are SGHTA and FQGNSA. This CDR3 has 17 residues. The CDR3 sequence: CASSSSGQGTVRGGYTF. The CDR3 DNA sequence: TGTGCCAGCAGCTCCTCGGGGCAGGGGACCGTCCGAGGAGGCTACACCTTC.

The rearrangement joins TRBV2 to TRBJ2-3; 9 nucleotides line up with TRBD2. The V segment lost 4 bases and the J segment 2 bases; nucleotides outside the gene matches: 7. Looked up from germline, CDR1 is SNHLY and CDR2 is FYNNEI. This CDR3 is built from 16 residues. The CDR3 loop reads CASSVSSGGDTDTQYF. In DNA form, the CDR3 reads TGTGCCAGCAGTGTTAGTAGCGGGGGAGACACAGATACGCAGTATTTT.

The chain carries TRBV5-1 and TRBJ2-3, with D possibly TRBD2 on 5 matching bases. The CDR3 contains 15 residues. Trimming cost V 0 bases and J 4 bases, with 12 bases left between them. Germline CDR1 and CDR2: SGHRS and YFSETQ. CDR3 sequence: CASSLASGIADTQYF. CDR3 nucleotides: TGCGCCAGCAGCTTGGCGTCGGGGATCGCAGATACGCAGTATTTT.

CDR3: CASSHWGGSLGETQYF. The CDR3 DNA reads as TGTGCCAGCTCACATTGGGGAGGGTCTTTGGGGGAGACCCAGTACTTC. V is TRBV18 and J is TRBJ2-5; 7 bases fit TRBD2. Trimming at V came to 4 bases and at J to 5 bases, leaving 13 bases not matched to a gene. The CDR3 has 16 residues. Germline V CDR1 and CDR2: KGHSH, LQKENI.

V and J are TRBV10-3 and TRBJ2-3, with D maybe TRBD1 (6 bases). The length of the CDR3 is 16 residues. Trimming took 4 bases from V and 0 from J, leaving 14 bases between them. The germline gives CDR1 ENHRY, CDR2 SYGVKD. CDR3 DNA: TGTGCCATCAGTGCCGGACTGGGACAAAGCACAGATACGCAGTATTTT. It translates to CAISAGLGQSTDTQYF.

This chain joins TRBV27 and TRBJ1-1; 7 nucleotides agree with TRBD1. Germline V gene sequence: CDR1 MNHEY, CDR2 SMNVEV (reference sequence). CDR3 length: 16 amino acids. J was trimmed by 3 bases and V by 5 bases; bases with no gene match: 12. This CDR3 is CASSDKLRGSDTEAFF. CDR3 nucleotide sequence: TGTGCCAGCAGTGATAAGCTCAGGGGGTCGGACACTGAAGCTTTCTTT.

V is TRBV5-5 and J is TRBJ1-2; D is uncertain. Per the germline V gene, CDR1 is SGHKS and CDR2 is YYEKEE (reference sequence). There are 14 residues in the CDR3. The ends were cut back, 0 bases at V and 8 bases at J, with 14 bases in the middle. DNA of the CDR3: TGTGCCAGCAGCTTGGATCCCCGGCCGGGAGGCTACACCTTC. Amino acids: CASSLDPRPGGYTF.

This clone was seen only once. The V and J genes are TRBV7-2 and TRBJ2-1, with 8 bases lining up with TRBD1. The V segment lost 5 bases and the J segment 8 bases; nucleotides outside the gene matches: 5. The length of the CDR3 is 13 residues. CDR1 SGHTA and CDR2 FQGNSA come from the germline V gene. The CDR3 here is CASSVDREDEQFF. The CDR3 DNA sequence: TGTGCCAGCAGCGTGGACAGGGAGGATGAGCAGTTCTTC.

The gene calls are TRBV2 and TRBJ2-7; 8 bases align to TRBD1. The trim removed 6 bases at V and 2 bases at J, leaving 9 bases unmatched. Germline CDR1 SNHLY, CDR2 FYNNEI. CDR3 length: 15 amino acids. The CDR3 region is CASRKPGQETYEQYF. CDR3 nucleotides: TGTGCCAGCAGGAAACCGGGACAGGAGACCTACGAGCAGTACTTC.

CDR3 loop: CASSNPPSTDTPYQETQYF. CDR3 DNA: TGTGCCAGCAGTAACCCTCCCTCCACGGACACCCCGTACCAAGAGACCCAGTACTTC. The rearrangement links TRBV2 to TRBJ2-5; TRBD1 is a possible D gene (5 bases). This CDR3 is built from 19 residues. Trimming shortened V by 5 bases and J by 0 bases, and 25 bases separated the two germline ends. The V gene's germline CDR1 is SNHLY and CDR2 FYNNEI.

The CDR3 loop reads CASSTQEGGGQPQHF. Written as DNA, the CDR3 is TGTGCCAGTAGTACACAGGAAGGCGGGGGTCAGCCCCAGCATTTT. The chain employs TRBV19 and TRBJ1-5, with D possibly TRBD1 on 5 matching bases. Trimming cost V 4 bases and J 6 bases, with 16 bases left between them. This CDR3 comprises 15 residues. Germline CDR1 LNHDA, CDR2 SQIVND (reference sequence).

This clone was observed a single time. J is TRBJ2-7 and V is TRBV28; 7 positions match TRBD1. Germline lookup yields CDR1 MDHEN and CDR2 SYDVKM. The CDR3 length is 13 residues. J gave up 6 bases and V 2 bases, and 4 bases lay outside the gene matches. For the CDR3, the DNA is TGTGCCAGCAGTTTAGTCAGGGGGAGCGAGCAGTACTTC. Amino acid sequence: CASSLVRGSEQYF.

The chain employs TRBV4-1 and TRBJ2-1, with TRBD2 matching 7 bases. Per germline, CDR1 MGHRA and CDR2 YSYEKL. After removal of 1 base from V and 0 bases from J, the junction contained 9 bases not matched to a gene. CDR3 length equals 18 residues. Written as DNA, the CDR3 is TGCGCCAGCAGCCAAGGGTCTAGCGGTGATATCTCCTACAATGAGCAGTTCTTC. Residues: CASSQGSSGDISYNEQFF.

The chain uses TRBV19 and TRBJ2-7, with D possibly TRBD1 on 5 matching bases. The CDR3 runs to 15 residues. V shed 3 bases and J shed 4 bases, with 16 bases lying between them. Germline V CDR1 and CDR2: LNHDA, SQIVND (reference sequence). The CDR3 region is CASSIGQGTIYEQYF. The CDR3 DNA follows: TGTGCCAGTAGTATTGGGCAGGGTACTATTTACGAGCAGTACTTC.

The chain uses TRBV7-6 and TRBJ1-4, with D possibly TRBD1 on 6 matching bases. This CDR3 region has 15 residues. Deletions cut 0 bases from V and 8 bases from J, with 13 bases between. Per germline, CDR1 SGHVS and CDR2 FNYEAQ. DNA of the CDR3: TGTGCCAGCAGCTTAGCGGGCAGGGGTACGGAAAAACTGTTTTTT. This encodes CASSLAGRGTEKLFF. The whole variable domain, remainder taken from reference TRBV7-6 and TRBJ1-4, is GAGVSQSPRYKVTKRGQDVALRCDPISGHVSLYWYRQALGQGPEFLTYFNYEAQQDKSGLPNDRFSAERPEGSISTLTIQRTEQRDSAMYRCASSLAGRGTEKLFFGSGTQLSVL.

This chain connects TRBV3-1 (or the pseudogene TRBV3-2) to TRBJ2-5, with a possible D match to TRBD2 (7 bases). Per the germline V gene, CDR1 is LGHDT and CDR2 is YNNKEL (reference sequence). This CDR3 comprises 14 residues. Deletions cut 7 bases from V and 0 bases from J, with 12 bases between. CDR3 sequence (DNA): TGTGCCAGCAACTCCGGGGGGCACCAAGAGACCCAGTACTTC. This gives the protein CASNSGGHQETQYF.

This chain connects TRBV29-1 to TRBJ1-2, with 9 bases lining up with TRBD1. The J segment lost 6 bases and the V segment lost 6 bases, leaving 8 bases of the junction unmatched. The germline gives CDR1 SQVTM, CDR2 ANQGSEA. This CDR3 has 13 residues. The CDR3 here is CSVPLTGGNGYTF. In nucleotides, the CDR3 is TGCAGCGTCCCCCTGACAGGGGGTAATGGCTACACCTTC.